Below, 32 T cell receptor beta chains from the same sample are listed, as sequenced in a study of control samples from healthy donors and cancer patients. TCRdb's table, derived via immunoSEQ multiplex PCR, lists solely in-frame clones and lacks some. The repertoire holds approximately 150,000 clones, with around 90% as singletons. What was sequenced was blood. The receptors originated from a young man in good health.

The chain is built from TRBV30 and TRBJ2-7, with D maybe TRBD2 (7 bases). The CDR3 length is 14 residues. Trimming stripped 1 base from V and 3 bases from J, with 13 bases between. The V gene's germline CDR1 is GTSNPN and CDR2 SVGIG (reference sequence). The DNA for the CDR3 is TGTGCCTGGAGTGCCGGGGGGCCAGGCTACGAGCAGTACTTC. Its protein product is CAWSAGGPGYEQYF.

The chain employs TRBV19 and TRBJ1-2, with 8 positions matching TRBD1. CDR1 is LNHDA, CDR2 SQIVND, per germline (reference sequence). The J segment lost 8 bases and the V segment lost 5 bases, leaving 10 bases of the junction unmatched. The CDR3 is 14 residues long. This chain's CDR3 is CASSPTTGGQGYTF. CDR3 bases: TGTGCCAGTAGTCCGACCACAGGGGGACAAGGCTACACCTTC.

J is TRBJ2-5 and V is TRBV10-2; the match to TRBD2 covers 9 bases. Trimming took 0 bases from V and 2 from J; bases not matched to a gene: 7. The CDR3 is 17 amino acids. The germline CDR1 and CDR2 sequences are WSHSY and SAAADI. CDR3: CASSESSAAGGQETQYF. In DNA, the CDR3 is TGCGCCAGCAGTGAGTCGAGCGCAGCGGGGGGACAAGAGACCCAGTACTTC.

This clone was observed a single time. This chain connects TRBV5-4 to TRBJ1-6; 9 nucleotides line up with TRBD1. V was pared by 0 bases and J by 10 bases, with 8 bases of the junction left unmatched. This CDR3 contains 16 residues. The germline gives CDR1 SGHNT, CDR2 YYREEE (reference sequence). CDR3 region: CASSLGQGVLGSPLHF. The CDR3 bases are TGTGCCAGCAGCTTGGGACAGGGGGTTTTAGGGTCACCCCTCCACTTT.

The genes are TRBV18 and TRBJ2-4, with D tentatively TRBD1 or TRBD2 (6 bases each). Trimming took 4 bases from V and 2 from J, leaving 12 bases between them. Germline assignment: CDR1 KGHSH and CDR2 LQKENI. The CDR3 consists of 15 residues. The CDR3 DNA reads TGTGCCAGCTCACGAGAGGGGGGCCCCAAAAACATTCAGTACTTC. Its translation is CASSREGGPKNIQYF.

In DNA, the CDR3 is TGTGCCAGCAGCTTATTTCCGGGGAACTATGGCTACACCTTC. This encodes CASSLFPGNYGYTF. This sequence joins TRBV7-9 and TRBJ1-2; D remains unclear. V lost 2 bases, J lost 2 bases, and 9 bases lay in between. The CDR3 spans 14 residues. Germline-derived CDR1 and CDR2 are SEHNR and FQNEAQ (reference sequence).

V and J are TRBV11-2 and TRBJ2-5; 9 bases fit TRBD1. The CDR3 covers 14 residues. Losses at the gene ends were 4 bases for V and 6 bases for J; bases not matched to a gene: 6. In germline, CDR1 is SGHAT, CDR2 FQNNGV. DNA for the CDR3: TGTGCCAGCAGCTCTCAGACAGGGGGTCAGACCCAGTACTTC. Translation gives CASSSQTGGQTQYF.

Notes on this clone: Other DNA sequences of this sample code for an identical CDR3. The chain employs TRBV7-9 and TRBJ1-3; D perhaps matches TRBD1 (5 bases). The length of the CDR3 is 14 residues. V gave up 5 bases and J gave up 0 bases, with 8 bases separating them. CDR1 and CDR2 (germline): SEHNR, FQNEAQ (reference sequence). DNA for the CDR3: TGTGCCAGCAGCCGGGACTCCTCTGGAAACACCATATATTTT. Its translation is CASSRDSSGNTIYF.

This chain connects TRBV30 to TRBJ2-5; no clear D. The V and J ends lost 2 bases and 5 bases respectively, with 15 bases between them. The CDR3 covers 14 residues. CDR1 and CDR2 (germline): GTSNPN, SVGIG (reference sequence). The CDR3 DNA is TGTGCCTGGAGTTCCCTCTGGGGTTTTGAGACCCAGTACTTC. This sequence encodes CAWSSLWGFETQYF.

This chain links TRBV28 with TRBJ2-2, with 10 bases fitting TRBD2. J was trimmed by 1 base and V by 8 bases; bases with no gene match: 10. The CDR3 consists of 17 residues. From germline, CDR1 is MDHEN and CDR2 SYDVKM. CDR3 loop: CASADHSGGKNTGELFF. The CDR3, as DNA: TGTGCCAGCGCTGACCATAGCGGGGGGAAGAACACCGGGGAGCTGTTTTTT.

This clone was seen a few times. The V and J genes are TRBV19 and TRBJ1-2; D gene unclear. The CDR3 extends over 14 amino acids. Trimming shortened V by 6 bases and J by 3 bases, and 14 bases separated the two germline ends. The germline CDR1 and CDR2 sequences are LNHDA and SQIVND (reference sequence). The CDR3 DNA reads as TGTGCCAGTAGCCCCAGCGGGCAAGACTATGGCTACACCTTC. It yields the protein CASSPSGQDYGYTF.

The chain joins TRBV19 to TRBJ1-2; D uncertain. V lost 3 bases to trimming and J lost 3 bases, with 2 bases between them. This CDR3 comprises 11 residues. In germline, CDR1 is LNHDA, CDR2 SQIVND (reference sequence). The CDR3 spells CASSMDYGYTF. The CDR3 DNA follows: TGTGCCAGTAGTATGGACTATGGCTACACCTTC. The whole variable domain, filled in from reference TRBV19 and TRBJ1-2, reads DGGITQSPKYLFRKEGQNVTLSCEQNLNHDAMYWYRQDPGQGLRLIYYSQIVNDFQKGDIAEGYSVSREKKESFPLTVTSAQKNPTAFYLCASSMDYGYTFGSGTRLTVV.

This rearrangement joins TRBV19 to TRBJ2-1; no reliable D call. CDR3 length: 15 amino acids. Trimming took off 6 bases at V and 7 bases at J, with 19 bases between the two ends. CDR1 is LNHDA and CDR2 is SQIVND in the germline V gene (reference sequence). DNA for the CDR3: TGTGCCAGTAGGTCTCTAACAACCCACTGGAATGAGCAGTTCTTC. Amino acid sequence: CASRSLTTHWNEQFF.

This chain links TRBV19 with TRBJ2-5; 8 nucleotides align to TRBD2. Germline CDR1 is LNHDA and CDR2 is SQIVND (reference sequence). J gave up 4 bases and V 3 bases, and 1 base lay outside the gene matches. The CDR3 length is 13 residues. CDR3 protein: CASSIAGGETQYF. CDR3 nucleotides: TGTGCCAGTAGTATCGCGGGGGGAGAGACCCAGTACTTC.

The rearrangement joins TRBV7-9 to TRBJ1-4, with D possibly TRBD1 on 5 matching bases. The CDR3 contains 16 residues. In germline, CDR1 is SEHNR, CDR2 FQNEAQ (reference sequence). The V gene lost 3 bases and the J gene lost 3 bases, with 14 bases spanning the gap. CDR3: CASSFQGSGANEKLFF. The CDR3, as DNA: TGTGCCAGCAGCTTCCAGGGTTCTGGGGCTAATGAAAAACTGTTTTTT.

The chain joins TRBV27 to TRBJ1-1, with TRBD1 matching over 8 bases. The CDR3 runs 17 residues. V lost 7 bases to trimming and J lost 4 bases; unmatched junction nucleotides: 17. Germline CDR1 reads MNHEY; CDR2 reads SMNVEV (reference sequence). The CDR3 here is CASTLTSDRARTTEAFF. The CDR3 DNA follows: TGTGCCAGCACCCTCACCTCGGACAGGGCCCGAACCACTGAAGCTTTCTTT.

V gene TRBV5-1 combines with J gene TRBJ2-3, with D unclear. V was clipped by 5 bases and J by 4 bases, with 11 bases between them. The CDR3 has 13 amino acids. Germline CDR1 and CDR2: SGHRS and YFSETQ. The CDR3 reads CASRPRGADTQYF. DNA of the CDR3: TGCGCCAGCAGACCGCGCGGCGCAGATACGCAGTATTTT.

This clone came up once. The chain combines TRBV12-3 or TRBV12-4 with TRBJ2-2, with D perhaps matching TRBD1 (5 bases). With 2 bases removed from V and 5 bases from J, the gap between germline ends came to 6 bases. This CDR3 spans 13 amino acids. The DNA of the CDR3 is TGTGCCAGCAGTTTAAGGGGAACCGGGGAGCTGTTTTTT. This sequence encodes CASSLRGTGELFF.

The rearrangement uses TRBV30 and TRBJ1-6, with 7 bases that match TRBD1. V was clipped by 8 bases and J by 1 base; unmatched bases: 2. Per the germline V gene, CDR1 is GTSNPN and CDR2 is SVGIG (reference sequence). The CDR3 is 13 residues long. DNA for the CDR3: TGTGCCAACAGGGGTTCCTATAATTCACCCCTCCACTTT. It encodes CANRGSYNSPLHF.

The table lists this clone with a count of one. The rearrangement joins TRBV24-1 to TRBJ2-3; 8 positions match TRBD1. The CDR3 is 15 residues long. With V trimmed by 5 bases and J by 6 bases, 9 bases remained unmatched. Germline assignment: CDR1 KGHDR and CDR2 SFDVKD. The CDR3 DNA is TGTGCCACCAGTGGGGAAGGGACAGGAGGGGATACGCAGTATTTT. This translates into CATSGEGTGGDTQYF.

Comments on this clone: Other DNA sequences in this sample translate to the same CDR3. The rearrangement links TRBV2 to TRBJ2-5, with D possibly being TRBD2 (7 bases). Trimming removed 1 base from V and 5 bases from J, with 8 bases in between. This CDR3 is 13 amino acids long. Germline V CDR1 and CDR2: SNHLY, FYNNEI. Here the CDR3 DNA reads TGTGCCAGCAGTGAAGAGGGGGGGGAGACCCAGTACTTC. Residues: CASSEEGGETQYF. The full variable domain, with the rest looked up from reference TRBV2 and TRBJ2-5, is EPEVTQTPSHQVTQMGQEVILRCVPISNHLYFYWYRQILGQKVEFLVSFYNNEISEKSEIFDDQFSVERPDGSNFTLKIRSTKLEDSAMYFCASSEEGGETQYFGPGTRLLVL.

Only a few counts were recorded for this clone. The chain links TRBV30 to TRBJ1-2; D is possibly TRBD1 (6 bases). The CDR3 covers 13 residues. CDR1 GTSNPN and CDR2 SVGIG come from the germline V gene (reference sequence). V lost 4 bases and J lost 6, with 15 bases in between. The CDR3: CAWNAYRVDGYTF. CDR3 DNA: TGTGCCTGGAACGCCTACAGGGTGGATGGCTACACCTTC.

The chain couples TRBV7-9 to TRBJ2-5, with TRBD2 matching 8 bases. Per the germline V gene, CDR1 is SEHNR and CDR2 is FQNEAQ (reference sequence). V shed 5 bases and J 2 bases; nucleotides not matched to a gene: 10. The CDR3 totals 16 residues. CDR3 DNA: TGTGCCAGCAGCCCACTAGGACTAGCCATACAAGAGACCCAGTACTTC. It is translated as CASSPLGLAIQETQYF.

The chain recombines TRBV6-6 with TRBJ1-4, with 7 bases aligning to TRBD1. This CDR3 contains 15 residues. Trimming cost V 7 bases and J 8 bases; bases outside gene matches: 13. Per the germline V gene, CDR1 is MNHNY and CDR2 is SVGAGI (reference sequence). CDR3 nucleotides: TGTGCCAGCACTGCGACCGCGACAGGGTACGAAAAACTGTTTTTT. Protein: CASTATATGYEKLFF.

V usage is TRBV27 and J usage is TRBJ2-1; no clear D. The germline V and J ends were trimmed by 4 bases and 5 bases, with 24 bases remaining between them. The length of the CDR3 is 18 residues. The germline CDR1 and CDR2 sequences are MNHEY and SMNVEV (reference sequence). The CDR3 here is CASSYPPSGLGLHNEQFF. The CDR3 region has the DNA TGTGCCAGCAGTTACCCCCCATCTGGGCTGGGATTACACAATGAGCAGTTCTTC.

This clone was detected a few times. The CDR3 DNA reads TGTGCCAGCGCCGACAGGGAGGACTACGAGCAGTACTTC. It codes for CASADREDYEQYF. The chain carries TRBV2 and TRBJ2-7; tentative D call: TRBD1 (7 bases). Looked up from germline, CDR1 is SNHLY and CDR2 is FYNNEI. Trimming took off 8 bases at V and 3 bases at J, with 14 bases between the two ends. This CDR3 has 13 residues. The whole variable domain, remainder taken from reference TRBV2 and TRBJ2-7, is EPEVTQTPSHQVTQMGQEVILRCVPISNHLYFYWYRQILGQKVEFLVSFYNNEISEKSEIFDDQFSVERPDGSNFTLKIRSTKLEDSAMYFCASADREDYEQYFGPGTRLTVT.

The chain has TRBV2 and TRBJ2-2; no firm D call. Germline loops: CDR1 SNHLY, CDR2 FYNNEI. Trimming shortened V by 7 bases and J by 6 bases, and 18 bases separated the two germline ends. This CDR3 has 15 amino acids. This CDR3 is CASMGTSGAAGELFF. The DNA of the CDR3 is TGTGCCAGCATGGGAACCTCGGGTGCCGCCGGGGAGCTGTTTTTT.

The chain carries TRBV6-5 and TRBJ1-1, with D hard to call. Looked up from germline, CDR1 is MNHEY and CDR2 is SVGAGI. This CDR3 has 13 amino acids. V lost 11 bases and J 11 bases, leaving 24 bases between the germline ends. The CDR3 DNA reads as TGTGCCGCAGCAGTGAGGCTGTCTATGCAGGCTTTCTTT. Protein sequence: CAAAVRLSMQAFF.

The V and J genes are TRBV19 and TRBJ1-2, with 7 positions matching TRBD1. V shed 1 base, J shed 6 bases, and the junction held 14 bases outside the gene matches. Germline lookup yields CDR1 LNHDA and CDR2 SQIVND (reference sequence). The length of the CDR3 is 17 residues. The CDR3 region is CASSIGLRRQGYNGYTF. The CDR3 DNA reads as TGTGCCAGTAGTATAGGGCTCAGGCGACAGGGATATAATGGCTACACCTTC.

This chain uses TRBV4-1 with TRBJ2-7, with 10 bases identical to TRBD2. The CDR3 totals 17 residues. With V trimmed by 0 bases and J by 2 bases, 7 bases remained unmatched. Looked up from germline, CDR1 is MGHRA and CDR2 is YSYEKL. CDR3 nucleotide sequence: TGCGCCAGCAGCCAAGAATCCGGGCTAGCGGGGGCCTACGAGCAGTACTTC. It encodes CASSQESGLAGAYEQYF.

CDR3 nucleotide sequence: TGTGCCAGCAGCTTAATGGGGGCGAATGGAGTCTCTGGAAACACCATATATTTT. Its protein product is CASSLMGANGVSGNTIYF. The V and J genes are TRBV7-3 and TRBJ1-3, with D maybe TRBD1 (6 bases). The CDR3 is 18 amino acids. Trimming removed 1 base from V and 0 bases from J, with 16 bases in between. Germline CDR1 and CDR2: SGHTA and FQGTGA. Based on the CDR3 plus reference TRBV7-3 and TRBJ1-3, the full variable domain is GAGVSQTPSNKVTEKGKYVELRCDPISGHTALYWYRQSLGQGPEFLIYFQGTGAADDSGLPNDRFFAVRPEGSVSTLKIQRTERGDSAVYLCASSLMGANGVSGNTIYFGEGSWLTVV.

V and J are TRBV6-5 and TRBJ1-1; D gene uncertain. Germline CDR1 MNHEY, CDR2 SVGAGI. V lost 7 bases, J lost 4 bases, and 7 bases lay in between. The CDR3 is 11 residues long. CDR3 DNA sequence: TGTGCCAGCATTCAGGCCACTGAAGCTTTCTTT. It is translated as CASIQATEAFF.